These T cell receptor beta chains were read from a single sample in a study of neurological immune-mediated disorders. TCRdb analysed the 5' RACE reads with MiXCR anew, one entry per CDR3 protein. The data contain roughly 75,000 distinct CDR3 sequences, approximately 15% of them singletons. Sequencing was performed on PBMCs. The receptor set was obtained from a female donor with HTLV-1-associated myelopathy (HAM/TSP). Each CDR3 is given with its conserved first and last residue. A D gene is named only where the DNA matches it firmly. Some rows have no size entry. The others give once, few or many, or a class for an expanded clone.

TGCAGCGTGATCAGCACAGGGGGCGCCGAAAACATTCAGTACTTC | CSVISTGGAENIQYF | TRBD1 | TRBV29-1 | 15 | many | TRBJ2-4
TGCAGTGCTAGTCCAACTAGCGGAAACCAAGAGACCCAGTACTTC | CSASPTSGNQETQYF | TRBD2 | TRBV20-1 | 15 | many | TRBJ2-5
TGCAGTGCCTTGACAGGGGGCGTTAATACCAAAAACATTCAGTACTTC | CSALTGGVNTKNIQYF | TRBD1 | TRBV20-1 | 16 | many | TRBJ2-4
TGTGCCATCAGTGCTACAGGGGGCTTGGAGACCCAGTACTTC | CAISATGGLETQYF | TRBD1 | TRBV10-3 | 14 | once | TRBJ2-5
TGTGCCAGCAGCCAAGGAGGTTTCGGGTCACCCCTCCACTTT | CASSQGGFGSPLHF | NA | TRBV11-2 | 14 | many | TRBJ1-6
TGTGCTACCAGCAGGGACAGGGGGATCTACGAGCAGTACTTC | CATSRDRGIYEQYF | TRBD1 | TRBV15 | 14 | many | TRBJ2-7
TGTGCCAGCAGCTTAGGACACCACCTGAGCACAGATACGCAGTATTTT | CASSLGHHLSTDTQYF | NA | TRBV7-3 | 16 | many | TRBJ2-3
TGTGCCACCAGTGAGGGAGAGACCCAGTACTTC | CATSEGETQYF | NA | TRBV24-1 | 11 | few | TRBJ2-5
TGTGCCAGCTCACCAGACAGGGACTTACGCGAGCAGTTCTTC | CASSPDRDLREQFF | NA | TRBV18 | 14 | many | TRBJ2-1
TGTGCCAGCAGCGGAACTTGGGCCAACGAGCAGTACTTC | CASSGTWANEQYF | NA | TRBV6-1 | 13 | few | TRBJ2-7
TGTGCCAGCAGCTTAGCTACCGGGACCGTACCAGATACGCAGTATTTT | CASSLATGTVPDTQYF | NA | TRBV11-2 | 16 | few | TRBJ2-3
TGTGCCAGCAGTACAACAGGGAATAAGAGGCGCGGCTACACCTTC | CASSTTGNKRRGYTF | NA | TRBV27 | 15 | many | TRBJ1-2
TGTGCCAGCAGCTTGCGAGGGGCGCCCTACGAGCAGTACTTC | CASSLRGAPYEQYF | NA | TRBV5-6 | 14 | many | TRBJ2-7
TGTGCCAGCAGCTTAGTAACCGGGACCCGTGGGTACGAGCAGTACTTC | CASSLVTGTRGYEQYF | NA | TRBV7-9 | 16 | many | TRBJ2-7
TGCAGTGCCCGGGGGGGGGCAGATACGCAGTATTTT | CSARGGADTQYF | TRBD2 | TRBV20-1 | 12 | many | TRBJ2-3
TGCGCCAGCAGCTTCGGACACCTCGAGAGTGGCTACACCTTC | CASSFGHLESGYTF | NA | TRBV5-1 | 14 | many | TRBJ1-2
TGCGCCACCAAACGACAGGGACCGTACCAAGAGACCCAGTACTTC | CATKRQGPYQETQYF | TRBD1 | TRBV5-1 | 15 | NA | TRBJ2-5
TGTGCCACCAGTCCACAGGGCGCCCAAGAGACCCAGTACTTC | CATSPQGAQETQYF | NA | TRBV24-1 | 14 | many | TRBJ2-5
TGCAGCGGTGGGACTAGCGGGGACTCCTACAATGAGCAGTTCTTC | CSGGTSGDSYNEQFF | TRBD2 | TRBV29-1 | 15 | many | TRBJ2-1
TGTGCCAGCAGCTTAGTGACTACCCAAGAGACCCAGTACTTC | CASSLVTTQETQYF | NA | TRBV7-9 | 14 | few | TRBJ2-5
TGCGCCAGCAGCCAAAGACCCCGGGGGTTGAACACCGGGGAGCTGTTTTTT | CASSQRPRGLNTGELFF | NA | TRBV4-3 | 17 | many | TRBJ2-2
TGTGCCAGCAGCCCCTTCGGCAAGAACACCGGGGAGCTGTTTTTT | CASSPFGKNTGELFF | NA | TRBV11-3 | 15 | many | TRBJ2-2
TGTGCCAGCAGCCAACCGGGACAGTACTATGGCTACACCTTC | CASSQPGQYYGYTF | TRBD1 | TRBV3-1 | 14 | many | TRBJ1-2
TGTGCCAGCAGCTTAGAAGTAAACACTGAAGCTTTCTTT | CASSLEVNTEAFF | NA | TRBV11-3 | 13 | few | TRBJ1-1
TGCGCCAGCAGCTTGGAGGGGAGGACGGGCACTGAAGCTTTCTTT | CASSLEGRTGTEAFF | NA | TRBV5-1 | 15 | many | TRBJ1-1
TGTGCCAGCAGCACCAACACTGAAGCTTTCTTT | CASSTNTEAFF | NA | TRBV6-6 | 11 | few | TRBJ1-1
TGTGCCAGCAGCGTGACCCCGGGACTAGCTATCCACGAGCAGTACTTC | CASSVTPGLAIHEQYF | TRBD2 | TRBV9 | 16 | few | TRBJ2-7
TGCGCCAGCAGCTTGGACGGGCAGCCCCAGCATTTT | CASSLDGQPQHF | NA | TRBV5-1 | 12 | many | TRBJ1-5
TGTGCCAGCAGCCCCGGGACGGAGTTTCGCAATGAGCAGTTCTTC | CASSPGTEFRNEQFF | NA | TRBV3-1 | 15 | many | TRBJ2-1
TGTGCCAGCAGATTTGGGGCCAACGTCCTGACTTTC | CASRFGANVLTF | NA | TRBV28 | 12 | many | TRBJ2-6
TGTGCCAGCAGCCCCCTGACCGGGGGGGGCACTGAAGCTTTCTTT | CASSPLTGGGTEAFF | NA | TRBV5-6 | 15 | many | TRBJ1-1
TGTGCCAGCTCACCTTACGGCGGGGGGTCCACAGATACGCAGTATTTT | CASSPYGGGSTDTQYF | TRBD2 | TRBV18 | 16 | NA | TRBJ2-3
TGTGCCATCAGGGACAGGGGTAGCAATCAGCCCCAGCATTTT | CAIRDRGSNQPQHF | TRBD1 | TRBV10-3 | 14 | many | TRBJ1-5
TGCGCCAGCAGCCAAGATTTTGAGACTAGCGGGGTTGGGGCCCAGTACTTC | CASSQDFETSGVGAQYF | TRBD2 | TRBV4-1 | 17 | many | TRBJ2-5
TGTGCCAGCAGCCAACCGGGACAGGGTGCCGGTCGGGCCAAAAACATTCAGTACTTC | CASSQPGQGAGRAKNIQYF | TRBD1 | TRBV4-2 | 19 | many | TRBJ2-4
TGTGCCAGCAGCTCGACAGGGCCCTCTGGGGCCAACGTCCTGACTTTC | CASSSTGPSGANVLTF | TRBD1 | TRBV7-8 | 16 | many | TRBJ2-6
TGCGCCAGCAGCCCTGGCATTGTTTACGAGCAGTACTTC | CASSPGIVYEQYF | NA | TRBV5-1 | 13 | many | TRBJ2-7
TGTGCCAGCAGCCGTGGACAGCGCACAGATACGCAGTATTTT | CASSRGQRTDTQYF | NA | TRBV14 | 14 | many | TRBJ2-3
TGTGCCAGCAGCGCTACAGTCCGCCAAGAGACCCAGTACTTC | CASSATVRQETQYF | NA | TRBV7-2 | 14 | many | TRBJ2-5
TGCGCCAGCAGCACAGACTTATATGGCTACACCTTC | CASSTDLYGYTF | NA | TRBV5-1 | 12 | many | TRBJ1-2
TGTGCCATCAGTGCGAGCGGGGGGAACACAGATACGCAGTATTTT | CAISASGGNTDTQYF | TRBD2 | TRBV10-3 | 15 | many | TRBJ2-3
TGTGCCAGCACCTTGGGACCGGCCACCTACGAGCAGTACTTC | CASTLGPATYEQYF | NA | TRBV11-2 | 14 | many | TRBJ2-7
TGTGCCAGCATTAGAGACAGATCCAATGAGCAGTTCTTC | CASIRDRSNEQFF | NA | TRBV7-9 | 13 | many | TRBJ2-1
TGTGCCAGCAGCGCTAGACTAGCGGATTACAATGAGCAGTTCTTC | CASSARLADYNEQFF | TRBD2 | TRBV9 | 15 | few | TRBJ2-1